A single sample gave rise to the 32 T cell receptor beta chains below, sequenced in a study of T cells after yellow fever vaccination. TCRdb re-derived calls from the 5' RACE reads in MiXCR, one entry per CDR3 protein. The sample holds nearly 550,000 distinct CDR3 sequences, about 19% seen once. Source: PBMCs, taken 15 days after the yellow fever booster vaccination. The receptor source for this set is a man aged 25 to 40 who received the YFV17D yellow fever vaccine.

This clonotype has at least ten counts. CDR3 nucleotide sequence: TGTGCCAGCAGCTTTACGGACTACAATGAGCAGTTCTTC. Translating gives CASSFTDYNEQFF. The rearrangement uses TRBV5-4 and TRBJ2-1; D remains unclear. The CDR3 runs to 13 residues. The V gene's germline CDR1 is SGHNT and CDR2 YYREEE (reference sequence). Trimming removed 2 bases from V and 3 bases from J, with 6 bases in between.

V gene TRBV6-5 combines with J gene TRBJ2-3; D is unclear. The CDR3 is 17 amino acids. Germline V gene sequence: CDR1 MNHEY, CDR2 SVGAGI. Trimming removed 1 base at V and 0 bases at J, with 14 bases between. CDR3 region: CASSYYARPTSTDTQYF. CDR3 nucleotides: TGTGCCAGCAGTTACTATGCCAGACCGACTAGCACAGATACGCAGTATTTT.

The table lists this clonotype with a few counts. The chain uses TRBV5-1 and TRBJ2-1; TRBD2 matches at 11 bases. CDR3 length: 19 residues. The J segment lost 0 bases and the V segment lost 3 bases, leaving 11 bases of the junction unmatched. The germline gives CDR1 SGHRS, CDR2 YFSETQ. This CDR3 reads CASSYTRTSGLSSYNEQFF. The CDR3 coding sequence is TGCGCCAGCAGCTATACACGGACTAGCGGGTTAAGCTCCTACAATGAGCAGTTCTTC.

The chain is built from TRBV4-3 and TRBJ2-1; D not certain. The V and J ends lost 5 bases and 4 bases respectively, with 15 bases between them. The CDR3 covers 15 residues. The V gene's germline CDR1 is LGHNA and CDR2 YSLEER. DNA of the CDR3: TGCGCCAGCAGCAAGCACAATCAGGCTTACAATGAGCAGTTCTTC. It translates to CASSKHNQAYNEQFF.

The chain recombines TRBV5-6 with TRBJ2-2; D is uncertain. CDR1 and CDR2 (germline): SGHDT, YYEEEE. The CDR3 is 13 amino acids. Trimming pared 4 bases from V and 6 bases from J, leaving 10 bases between. CDR3 coding DNA: TGTGCCAGCAGCCCGTCGCCGGCCGGGGAGCTGTTTTTT. Its protein is CASSPSPAGELFF.

Regarding this clonotype: A much larger clone differs from this one at a single base, so this may be a read error. V is TRBV4-3 and J is TRBJ1-6; no clear D gene. CDR3 length: 16 amino acids. From germline, CDR1 is LGHNA and CDR2 YSLEER. Trimming took 1 base from V and 7 from J, leaving 14 bases between them. This CDR3 reads CASSQVLDRENSPLHF. CDR3 nucleotide sequence: TGCGCCAGCAGCCAAGTTTTAGATCGGGAAAATTCACCCCTCCACTTT.

V is TRBV20-1 and J is TRBJ2-5, with D possibly matching TRBD2 (6 bases). Per germline, CDR1 DFQATT and CDR2 SNEGSKA (reference sequence). The CDR3 runs to 14 residues. Trimming cost V 6 bases and J 3 bases, with 17 bases left between them. CDR3 bases: TGCAGTGCCAAGCCGGGACTTAGGGAAGAGACCCAGTACTTC. Protein sequence: CSAKPGLREETQYF.

V and J are TRBV29-1 and TRBJ2-2; D may match TRBD1 or TRBD2 (5 bases each). Trimming took 4 bases from V and 5 from J, leaving 14 bases between them. Germline CDR1 is SQVTM and CDR2 is ANQGSEA. This CDR3 spans 14 amino acids. The DNA for the CDR3 is TGCAGCGTTGTTGGTGGGACCTCAACCGGGGAGCTGTTTTTT. It yields the protein CSVVGGTSTGELFF.

In this sample, this clonotype turned up a few times. V and J are TRBV7-2 and TRBJ1-5, with a possible D match to TRBD1 (5 bases). CDR1 SGHTA and CDR2 FQGNSA come from the germline V gene. Between the trimmed V and J ends, which lost 0 bases and 3 bases, there was a span of 12 bases. The CDR3 totals 16 residues. The CDR3: CASSLAGGLFNQPQHF. The CDR3 region has the DNA TGTGCCAGCAGCTTAGCGGGGGGACTGTTCAATCAGCCCCAGCATTTT.

The chain uses TRBV12-3 or TRBV12-4 and TRBJ2-2; the D is unclear. V was trimmed by 7 bases and J by 4 bases, leaving 10 bases between them. This CDR3 spans 13 amino acids. The CDR3 bases are TGTGCCAGCACCCAACTACCCACCGGGGAGCTGTTTTTT. It specifies CASTQLPTGELFF.

The gene calls are TRBV29-1 and TRBJ2-3; a weak D match, TRBD2 (6 bases). This CDR3 has 15 amino acids. V lost 7 bases, J lost 4 bases, and 21 bases lay in between. The germline CDR1 and CDR2 sequences are SQVTM and ANQGSEA. The CDR3 loop is CSGKTGLLAADTQYF. CDR3 bases: TGCAGCGGCAAGACGGGACTCCTTGCCGCAGATACGCAGTATTTT.

This clonotype was seen ten or more times. This sequence joins TRBV29-1 and TRBJ2-1, with D maybe TRBD1 (5 bases). The V gene lost 4 bases and the J gene lost 0 bases, with 7 bases spanning the gap. This CDR3 contains 13 residues. Germline V gene lookup returns CDR1 SQVTM and CDR2 ANQGSEA. The DNA for the CDR3 is TGCAGCGTTGCGACAGACTCCTACAATGAGCAGTTCTTC. Residues: CSVATDSYNEQFF.

This clonotype was observed a few times. The rearrangement joins TRBV7-6 to TRBJ2-1; TRBD2 might be the D (5 bases). The CDR3 loop spans 13 amino acids. Germline V gene sequence: CDR1 SGHVS, CDR2 FNYEAQ. V was pared by 0 bases and J by 7 bases, with 7 bases between. The CDR3 nucleotides are TGTGCCAGCAGCTTAGCACTAGTGAATGAGCAGTTCTTC. Translation gives CASSLALVNEQFF.

The chain employs TRBV20-1 and TRBJ2-7; no clear D. Germline V gene lookup returns CDR1 DFQATT and CDR2 SNEGSKA (reference sequence). V was clipped by 3 bases and J by 2 bases, with 8 bases between them. The CDR3 is 12 amino acids. Here the CDR3 DNA reads TGCAGTGCTAGTACACAGACCTACGAGCAGTACTTC. It yields the protein CSASTQTYEQYF.

This chain links TRBV12-3 or TRBV12-4 with TRBJ2-7; D is uncertain. Trimming left V 3 bases short and J 3 bases short, with 9 bases between. The CDR3 is 13 amino acids. The CDR3 region is CASSFSLGYEQYF. Here the CDR3 DNA reads TGTGCCAGCAGTTTTTCTTTGGGCTACGAGCAGTACTTC.

This clonotype was recorded a few times. The chain carries TRBV6-5 and TRBJ2-2; tentative D call: TRBD2 (5 bases). The CDR3 length is 16 residues. The V end lost 0 bases, the J end lost 5 bases, and 13 bases lay between the germline ends. The V gene's germline CDR1 is MNHEY and CDR2 SVGAGI. DNA of the CDR3: TGTGCCAGCAGTTACTCGAAACTAGTGTTGACCGGGGAGCTGTTTTTT. It specifies CASSYSKLVLTGELFF.

V is TRBV19 and J is TRBJ2-2; D is unresolved. The CDR3 is made up of 13 amino acids. Germline loops: CDR1 LNHDA, CDR2 SQIVND (reference sequence). Deletions cut 7 bases from V and 1 base from J, with 7 bases between. DNA of the CDR3: TGTGCCAGTAAGCGTTTGAACACCGGGGAGCTGTTTTTT. Residues: CASKRLNTGELFF.

This clonotype was counted only a few times. V usage is TRBV29-1 and J usage is TRBJ2-3, with unresolved D. CDR3 size: 14 residues. Germline V gene sequence: CDR1 SQVTM, CDR2 ANQGSEA. Between the trimmed V and J ends, which lost 2 bases and 0 bases, there was a span of 9 bases. The CDR3 protein is CSVETITSTDTQYF. As DNA, the CDR3 is TGCAGCGTTGAAACAATAACTAGCACAGATACGCAGTATTTT.

The rearrangement links TRBV6-2 or TRBV6-3 to TRBJ1-1, with a weak D call TRBD1 (6 bases). This CDR3 region has 15 residues. Between the trimmed V and J ends, which lost 1 base and 1 base, there was a span of 10 bases. Germline CDR1 reads MNHEY; CDR2 reads SVGEGT. The CDR3 sequence is CASSYWGPGNTEAFF. In DNA, the CDR3 is TGTGCCAGCAGTTACTGGGGGCCCGGGAACACTGAAGCTTTCTTT.

The genes are TRBV11-2 and TRBJ2-5; D gene unclear. From germline, CDR1 is SGHAT and CDR2 FQNNGV. The CDR3 covers 14 residues. The V end lost 1 base, the J end lost 0 bases, and 6 bases lay between the germline ends. CDR3 in amino acids: CASSLGPNQETQYF. Here the CDR3 DNA reads TGTGCCAGCAGCTTAGGCCCGAACCAAGAGACCCAGTACTTC.

V and J are TRBV29-1 and TRBJ2-5; 8 positions match TRBD2. Germline CDR1 is SQVTM and CDR2 is ANQGSEA. The CDR3 consists of 12 residues. After removal of 3 bases from V and 9 bases from J, the junction contained 6 bases not matched to a gene. The CDR3, as DNA: TGCAGCGTTGATGGTAGCGGGGAGGCCCAGTACTTC. Its translation: CSVDGSGEAQYF.

The chain has TRBV12-3 or TRBV12-4 and TRBJ2-7; TRBD2 agrees at 10 bases. The CDR3 loop spans 14 amino acids. J gave up 4 bases and V 10 bases, and 10 bases lay outside the gene matches. CDR3 sequence: CATSLGTSVYEQYF. The CDR3 DNA sequence: TGTGCCACTAGCCTCGGGACTAGCGTGTACGAGCAGTACTTC.

The chain joins TRBV20-1 to TRBJ1-6, with no clear D. CDR3 length: 13 residues. The germline gives CDR1 DFQATT, CDR2 SNEGSKA (reference sequence). The CDR3: CSAVEEPNSPLHF. The CDR3 DNA sequence: TGCAGCGCTGTGGAGGAGCCGAATTCACCCCTCCACTTT.

The rearrangement joins TRBV5-1 to TRBJ2-1, with TRBD2 matching over 7 bases. The CDR3 is made up of 18 amino acids. Trimming took 1 base from V and 6 from J; bases not matched to a gene: 16. In germline, CDR1 is SGHRS, CDR2 YFSETQ. The CDR3 DNA is TGCGCCAGCAGCTTGTTTTATGTGGGAGGGCCGTGGGCCAATGAGCAGTTCTTC. This gives the protein CASSLFYVGGPWANEQFF.

The rearrangement uses TRBV20-1 and TRBJ2-3; the D call may be TRBD1 or TRBD2 (5 bases each). Germline CDR1 reads DFQATT; CDR2 reads SNEGSKA (reference sequence). The CDR3 is made up of 17 amino acids. The V and J ends lost 0 bases and 4 bases respectively, with 20 bases between them. CDR3 protein: CSARDWAPGLGPDTQYF. DNA for the CDR3: TGCAGTGCTAGAGATTGGGCCCCAGGGTTGGGACCAGATACGCAGTATTTT.

This rearrangement joins TRBV6-6 to TRBJ2-7, with D possibly being TRBD1 or TRBD2 (5 bases each). The V gene's germline CDR1 is MNHNY and CDR2 SVGAGI (reference sequence). Trimming took 7 bases from V and 6 from J, leaving 10 bases between them. This CDR3 contains 11 residues. The CDR3 sequence is CASKSGLEQYF. The DNA for the CDR3 is TGTGCCAGCAAATCGGGGCTCGAGCAGTACTTC.

The table lists this clonotype with many counts. This rearrangement joins TRBV20-1 to TRBJ2-2, with TRBD2 identical over 7 bases. Germline loops: CDR1 DFQATT, CDR2 SNEGSKA (reference sequence). V lost 0 bases, J lost 7 bases, and 8 bases stayed unmatched. The CDR3 contains 15 residues. The CDR3 nucleotides are TGCAGTGCTAGAGAGTCTCAGCGGGGTGTCGGGGAGCTGTTTTTT. Its protein product is CSARESQRGVGELFF.

The rearrangement joins TRBV9 to TRBJ2-1; TRBD2 aligns across 10 bases. The ends lost 5 bases at V and 2 bases at J; junction bases unmatched: 7. Per germline, CDR1 SGDLS and CDR2 YYNGEE. The CDR3 runs to 16 residues. CDR3 region: CASSSSGTSAYNEQFF. CDR3 coding DNA: TGTGCCAGCAGTTCCTCCGGGACTAGCGCCTACAATGAGCAGTTCTTC. Full variable domain (missing parts from reference TRBV9 and TRBJ2-1): DSGVTQTPKHLITATGQRVTLRCSPRSGDLSVYWYQQSLDQGLQFLIQYYNGEERAKGNILERFSAQQFPDLHSELNLSSLELGDSALYFCASSSSGTSAYNEQFFGPGTRLTVL.

The chain is built from TRBV7-2 and TRBJ2-1, with D unresolved. In germline, CDR1 is SGHTA, CDR2 FQGNSA. This CDR3 contains 16 residues. V lost 3 bases and J lost 1, with 13 bases in between. The CDR3 coding sequence is TGTGCCAGCAGCTTGAATCCCCCCGGGTCCTACAATGAGCAGTTCTTC. Its protein product is CASSLNPPGSYNEQFF.

This chain connects TRBV20-1 to TRBJ2-7, with unresolved D. The V end lost 4 bases, the J end lost 3 bases, and 13 bases lay between the germline ends. The CDR3 extends over 13 amino acids. CDR1 and CDR2 from the germline V gene are DFQATT and SNEGSKA (reference sequence). The CDR3 region has the DNA TGCAGTGCTAAAGGGCTAGATAGCTACGAGCAGTACTTC. Its translation is CSAKGLDSYEQYF.

About this clonotype itself: Relative to the germline gene, one junction end is altered; a read error may explain this. Here the CDR3 reads CSDREGNEQFF. In DNA, the CDR3 is TGCAGTGATAGAGAAGGGAATGAGCAGTTCTTC. The genes are TRBV20-1 and TRBJ2-1, with no clear D. There are 11 residues in the CDR3. CDR1 and CDR2 (germline): DFQATT, SNEGSKA (reference sequence).

The gene calls are TRBV6-2 or TRBV6-3 and TRBJ1-1, with TRBD1 matching over 9 bases. V dropped 6 bases and J dropped 5; count of bases not matched to a gene: 13. CDR1 MNHEY and CDR2 SVGEGT come from the germline V gene. The CDR3 sequence is 16 residues long. CDR3 residues: CASSRTGTGSKTEAFF. The DNA of the CDR3 is TGTGCCAGCAGCAGGACTGGGACAGGGTCAAAGACTGAAGCTTTCTTT.